Listed here are 10 T cell receptor beta chains from one sample, sequenced in a study of blood T cell repertoires in COVID-19. The data were produced by immunoSEQ multiplex PCR, yet TCRdb's version contains in-frame clones alone and is incomplete. The table records 160,000 or so clones, roughly nine tenths of them present only once. The specimen sequenced was PBMCs or T cells enriched from blood (not recorded which). These TCRs come from a human donor with acute COVID-19. The donor label of this sample is uncertain.

The chain carries TRBV6-5 and TRBJ2-5, with unresolved D. The V end was cut by 4 bases, the J end by 5 bases, with 8 bases between. The CDR3 is made up of 12 amino acids. Per the germline V gene, CDR1 is MNHEY and CDR2 is SVGAGI. CDR3 sequence: CASSSGRETQYF. The CDR3 DNA reads TGTGCCAGCAGTTCAGGAAGGGAGACCCAGTACTTC.

The gene calls are TRBV27 and TRBJ2-2; TRBD1 might be the D (5 bases). This CDR3 has 15 residues. The V gene lost 0 bases and the J gene lost 8 bases, with 13 bases spanning the gap. Germline values: CDR1 MNHEY, CDR2 SMNVEV (reference sequence). CDR3 loop: CASSLSRDFLGELFF. The CDR3, as DNA: TGTGCCAGCAGTTTATCCAGGGATTTTTTAGGGGAGCTGTTTTTT.

The chain recombines TRBV5-4 with TRBJ2-5; D remains unclear. The ends were cut back, 4 bases at V and 3 bases at J, with 22 bases in the middle. This CDR3 region has 17 residues. Germline V gene lookup returns CDR1 SGHNT and CDR2 YYREEE (reference sequence). CDR3 sequence: CASSEDRVRSAKETQYF. The CDR3 DNA reads TGTGCCAGCAGCGAAGACCGGGTTCGCTCCGCGAAAGAGACCCAGTACTTC.

The V gene is TRBV9, the J gene TRBJ1-2; 8 bases match TRBD1. J was trimmed by 1 base and V by 4 bases; bases with no gene match: 9. The CDR3 runs 16 residues. Germline V CDR1 and CDR2: SGDLS, YYNGEE. DNA of the CDR3: TGTGCCAGCAGCCTTCGGACAGGGATAGGTAACTATGGCTACACCTTC. Translation: CASSLRTGIGNYGYTF.

In regard to this clone: The identical CDR3 is also encoded by other nucleotide sequences in the sample. The CDR3 loop reads CASSSTGGSYEQYF. As DNA, the CDR3 is TGCGCCAGCAGCTCCACAGGGGGATCCTACGAGCAGTACTTC. The V gene is TRBV5-1, the J gene TRBJ2-7, with TRBD1 matching 8 bases. Germline CDR1 is SGHRS and CDR2 is YFSETQ. The CDR3 loop spans 14 amino acids. After removal of 3 bases from V and 1 base from J, the junction contained 3 bases not matched to a gene.

The chain couples TRBV2 to TRBJ1-2; 9 positions match TRBD1. V trimming: 6 bases; J trimming: 4 bases; junction bases outside the gene matches: 6. CDR1 is SNHLY, CDR2 FYNNEI, per germline. The CDR3 is made up of 14 amino acids. The CDR3 reads CASRDRGDPYGYTF. CDR3 nucleotides: TGTGCCAGCAGGGACAGGGGAGACCCCTATGGCTACACCTTC.

This chain joins TRBV29-1 and TRBJ2-7, with 14 bases fitting TRBD2. CDR1 and CDR2 from the germline V gene are SQVTM and ANQGSEA. This CDR3 is 14 amino acids long. Unmatched junction bases numbered 3, after V lost 4 bases and J lost 4 bases. For the CDR3, the DNA is TGCAGCGTTGCCGGGACTAGCGGGGGTTACGAGCAGTACTTC. As protein: CSVAGTSGGYEQYF.

This clone was observed a few times. The CDR3 reads CATSDGTGNQPQHF. CDR3 sequence (DNA): TGTGCCACCAGTGATGGGACTGGCAATCAGCCCCAGCATTTT. The V and J genes are TRBV24-1 and TRBJ1-5; D is perhaps TRBD1 (5 bases). This CDR3 is built from 14 residues. V lost 3 bases to trimming and J lost 2 bases, with 7 bases between them. The germline V gene encodes CDR1 KGHDR and CDR2 SFDVKD.

This rearrangement joins TRBV27 to TRBJ2-3; D might be TRBD1 (6 bases). The V gene lost 5 bases and the J gene lost 2 bases, with 17 bases spanning the gap. The CDR3 sequence is 16 residues long. The germline V gene encodes CDR1 MNHEY and CDR2 SMNVEV (reference sequence). This CDR3 is CASSPPRGSITDTQYF. In DNA form, the CDR3 reads TGTGCCAGCAGTCCACCGAGGGGGAGCATCACAGATACGCAGTATTTT.

The rearrangement uses TRBV27 and TRBJ2-2; TRBD1 is a possible D gene (6 bases). Germline values: CDR1 MNHEY, CDR2 SMNVEV (reference sequence). The germline V and J ends were trimmed by 0 bases and 4 bases, with 12 bases remaining between them. The CDR3 is 16 amino acids. Written as DNA, the CDR3 is TGTGCCAGCAGTTTATCGTTACAGGGTGTCACCGGGGAGCTGTTTTTT. Protein: CASSLSLQGVTGELFF.